The source of this TCR beta chain is a study of shared clonotypes between healthy human individuals (TCRdb year 2020). Looking at the study overall: The cohort comprised two women and three men aged 18 to 49 years. For each donor, CD4 naive and CD4 memory were each given three plates, CD8 naive was given two plates, and CD8 memory was given one plate. The study deeply sequenced blood TCR repertoires of five healthy adults to estimate repertoire size and the extent of clonotype sharing between individuals. To increase sequencing depth and limit assay-specific biases, TCR repertoire library preparation and sequencing were carried out by different laboratories using diverse techniques. Per donor, leukapheresis produced somewhere between about 0.94 and 10 billion PBMCs.

The research as a whole found: Sampling was restricted to blood, and TCR repertoires in tissues likely differ from the TCR repertoires found in blood. Compared with non-shared clonotypes, clonotypes shared by all four sorted-subset donors had higher generation probabilities. Even with the large sequencing depth, rarefaction of the sorted-subset datasets indicated that sequencing was incomplete. The genetic and exposure-history diversity represented was limited by the small number of donors. Based on pairwise subsampling, the degree of clonotype sharing among donors was expected to be affected by sequencing depth. Larger estimated clonotype richness was generally found for naive subsets than for memory subsets. Sharing across a few donors was observed for around 5% of naive CD4, less than 4% of naive CD8, roughly 2.4% of memory CD4, and roughly 0.43% of memory CD8 clonotypes.

From the cysteine through the phenylalanine, the CDR3 covers 11 amino acids. The only DNA kept is the CDR3, 33 bases in frame from the first base. Trimming removed 6 bases from V and 4 bases from J, leaving 9 bases between the germline ends. Per the germline V gene (reference sequence), DFQATT is the CDR1 and SNEGSKA is the CDR2. The donors were healthy, HIV-negative adults who had no recently reported acute infections or vaccinations. All donors were Caucasian adults living in Nashville, Tennessee, USA. CD4+ T cells were enriched by magnetic negative selection; naive cells were then positively selected on CD45RA, and the negative fraction formed the memory subset. Blood was collected by leukapheresis, and PBMCs were isolated by Ficoll-Histopaque density gradient centrifugation and then cryopreserved in liquid nitrogen vapor phase. Analytical flow cytometry was used to check the purity and quantity of each magnetically sorted T cell population. Genomic DNA was isolated from every sorted fraction and measured by UV absorbance on a Nanodrop 2000c.

Using the deep immunoSEQ assay, multiplex PCR amplified TCR CDR3 regions from genomic DNA. Genomic DNA extracted from each cell subset was distributed evenly over all wells of several immunoSEQ 96-well plates, and each plate served as one replicate. For sorted subsets, approximately 190 ng genomic DNA, equal to some 28,000 T cell genomes, was loaded into each replicate PCR. The purified libraries were quantified using a Qubit 3.0 fluorometer, sized with a Bioanalyzer 2100, and then quantified again using the KAPA Library Quantification kit. Every immunoSEQ 96-well plate was sequenced on a separate single-read 150-cycle Illumina NextSeq 550 flow cell. The authors processed their data as follows. The immunoSEQ output contained only junctional sequences without quality scores, so filtering could not match that applied to full-length reads. Sequences were annotated with PyIR, a Python wrapper for IgBLAST v1.9, using IMGT germline references to assign V/J genes and CDR3. Reads with weak V/J assignments (E-value above 1e-6), missing CDR3, stop codons, out-of-frame junctions, or ambiguous translated residues were removed. A V3J clonotype was defined by an identical inferred V gene, J gene, and CDR3 amino acid sequence. Percentage overlap between repertoires was calculated by dividing the number of shared unique clonotypes by the size of the smaller repertoire. Richness of each repertoire was evaluated using RTK rarefaction, the Chao1 estimator, and Recon v2.1 estimates of unobserved clonotypes. OLGA was used to compute generation probabilities for all TCRbeta clonotypes that the gDNA method yielded from a few donors. Drawn from immuneACCESS, this table holds only the in-frame rearrangements with V and J called that TCRdb kept. Clones are partly lost; checked studies trace under half to an unresolved V gene and leave the rest unexplained. The DNA gave D and trimming, while V, J and clone size come from that table. The sample table records about 1 million clones; approximately 76% of these occur just once. 1.4% of the sample comes from the top ten.

Concerning this clone itself: Its antigen target is currently unknown. No base-level quality is on record; no much larger clone is a single base apart.

The V gene is TRBV20-1 and the J gene is TRBJ2-5; the D gene identity is not certain. Sequencing was done on a sample of memory CD4+ T cells sorted from blood. The label giving this sample's cell subset or site can be read as: CD45RA-negative fraction. This receptor was identified in a man between 18 and 29 years old in good health. The nucleotide sequence is given as TGCAGTGCCAGATGGGTAGAGACCCAGTACTTC. Its protein is CSARWVETQYF.